The clone carrying this TCR beta chain was recorded many times. The data stem from a study of neurological immune-mediated disorders. Synthesis of cDNA used 5'RACE (with 10-nucleotide random UMIs). Via MiXCR, TCRdb re-called the 5' RACE reads, giving one row per CDR3 protein. This table has some 60,000 distinct CDR3 sequences, under 2.5% appearing once. The germline CDR1 and CDR2 sequences are ENHRY and SYGVKD. The CDR3 has 13 residues. The V end lost 6 bases, the J end lost 4 bases, and 13 bases lay between the germline ends. The rearrangement uses TRBV10-3 and TRBJ2-7, with TRBD1 as a possible D gene (5 bases). Material: PBMCs. The sequence derives from a man in his fifties or sixties with multiple sclerosis. The CDR3 nucleotides read TGTGCCATCAGAGGCAGGGTGGGGTACGAGCAGTACTTC. The encoded protein is CAIRGRVGYEQYF.